This TCR beta chain was sequenced for a study of shared clonotypes between healthy human individuals. The CDR3 contains 18 residues. The V gene's germline CDR1 is MDHEN and CDR2 SYDVKM. V lost 4 bases to trimming and J lost 3 bases; unmatched junction nucleotides: 13. CD8 memory pooled CD45RO+ cells and CCR7-negative CD45RA+ TemRA cells. Here immunoSEQ multiplex PCR was the method, and the copy in TCRdb shows in-frame clones only, minus some. The sample consists of some 380,000 clones, about 96% of them appearing once. The TCR originated in a man aged 25 to 40 in good health. The chain combines TRBV28 with TRBJ2-1; 9 nucleotides match TRBD1. The sample taken for sequencing was memory CD8+ T cells sorted from blood. Specified subset: CD45RO+ cells pooled with CCR7-negative TemRA cells. Here the CDR3 DNA reads TGTGCCAGCAGTTCCGGGACAGGGTCCGTTACTGACTACAATGAGCAGTTCTTC. Its protein product is CASSSGTGSVTDYNEQFF.